Listed below are T cell receptor beta chains from one sample, sequenced in a study of shared clonotypes between healthy human individuals. Sequencing used immunoSEQ multiplex PCR; TCRdb keeps in-frame clones, though not all of them. The top ten hold approximately 0.4% of the sample, which has a few million clones, 85% to 95% seen once. Sequenced input: naive CD4+ T cells from PBMCs. The receptors were sampled from a man aged 18 to 35 in good health. Some clones in this sample may be carry-over from other donors' samples. Both conserved end residues are part of each CDR3. The D gene is left open where the match is weak. Clone size is not always given. Where it is, it says once, few, many or a class for expanded clones.

d_call: .
clone_size: .
j_call: TRBJ1-1
v_call: TRBV5-1
cdr3_aa: CASSLDEGSSTEAFF
cdr3_nt: TGCGCCAGCAGCTTGGACGAGGGTAGCAGCACTGAAGCTTTCTTT

d_call: .
clone_size: .
j_call: TRBJ1-5
v_call: TRBV6-1
cdr3_aa: CASSVELGFDQPQHF
cdr3_nt: TGTGCCAGCAGCGTGGAGTTGGGGTTTGATCAGCCCCAGCATTTT

d_call: .
clone_size: few
j_call: TRBJ1-1
v_call: TRBV7-2
cdr3_aa: CASSLFPGTLTEAFF
cdr3_nt: TGTGCCAGCAGCTTATTTCCAGGGACGTTGACTGAAGCTTTCTTT

d_call: TRBD2
clone_size: .
j_call: TRBJ2-5
v_call: TRBV7-9
cdr3_aa: CASSLDLAGVGETQYF
cdr3_nt: TGTGCCAGCAGCTTGGATCTAGCGGGAGTAGGGGAGACCCAGTACTTC

d_call: .
clone_size: .
j_call: TRBJ1-5
v_call: TRBV11-2
cdr3_aa: CASSPSLRQPQHF
cdr3_nt: TGTGCCAGCAGCCCCTCCTTACGTCAGCCCCAGCATTTT

d_call: .
clone_size: .
j_call: TRBJ1-5
v_call: TRBV4-3
cdr3_aa: CASSQEINSNQPQHF
cdr3_nt: TGCGCCAGCAGCCAAGAGATCAATAGCAATCAGCCCCAGCATTTT

d_call: .
clone_size: .
j_call: TRBJ2-1
v_call: TRBV9
cdr3_aa: CASSLSQVADNEQFF
cdr3_nt: TGTGCCAGCAGCCTTAGTCAAGTAGCGGACAATGAGCAGTTCTTC

d_call: .
clone_size: .
j_call: TRBJ1-5
v_call: TRBV6-1
cdr3_aa: CASSEGGRAREPQHF
cdr3_nt: TGTGCCAGCAGTGAAGGAGGTAGGGCCCGAGAGCCCCAGCATTTT

d_call: .
clone_size: .
j_call: TRBJ2-1
v_call: TRBV18
cdr3_aa: CASSPGGPSNEQFF
cdr3_nt: TGTGCCAGCTCACCAGGCGGACCTTCCAATGAGCAGTTCTTC

d_call: .
clone_size: .
j_call: TRBJ2-3
v_call: TRBV5-1
cdr3_aa: CASSLGAGTDTQYF
cdr3_nt: TGCGCCAGCAGCTTGGGCGCGGGGACAGATACGCAGTATTTT

d_call: .
clone_size: .
j_call: TRBJ1-5
v_call: TRBV19
cdr3_aa: CASSIQGTMSQHF
cdr3_nt: TGTGCCAGTAGTATTCAAGGGACCATGTCCCAGCATTTT

d_call: .
clone_size: .
j_call: TRBJ1-3
v_call: TRBV19
cdr3_aa: CASSITPDANTIYF
cdr3_nt: TGTGCCAGTAGTATCACACCTGATGCAAACACCATATATTTT

d_call: .
clone_size: .
j_call: TRBJ1-2
v_call: TRBV5-1
cdr3_aa: CASSQGPTIYGYTF
cdr3_nt: TGCGCCAGCAGCCAGGGACCGACCATTTATGGCTACACCTTC

d_call: .
clone_size: once
j_call: TRBJ1-2
v_call: TRBV4-3
cdr3_aa: CASSQANGGGYGYTF
cdr3_nt: TGCGCCAGCAGCCAAGCCAACGGGGGCGGCTATGGCTACACCTTC

d_call: TRBD1
clone_size: .
j_call: TRBJ1-5
v_call: TRBV28
cdr3_aa: CASSDRGRSVLNQPQHF
cdr3_nt: TGTGCCAGCAGTGACAGGGGCCGCTCCGTCCTTAATCAGCCCCAGCATTTT

d_call: .
clone_size: .
j_call: TRBJ1-2
v_call: TRBV5-1
cdr3_aa: CASTSGLGGEDGYTF
cdr3_nt: TGCGCCAGCACCTCTGGTCTGGGGGGCGAGGATGGCTACACCTTC

d_call: .
clone_size: .
j_call: TRBJ1-2
v_call: TRBV19
cdr3_aa: CASSIWPGGSYGYTF
cdr3_nt: TGTGCCAGTAGCATATGGCCGGGCGGGAGTTATGGCTACACCTTC

d_call: .
clone_size: .
j_call: TRBJ1-1
v_call: TRBV10-3
cdr3_aa: CAISERTTNTEAFF
cdr3_nt: TGTGCCATCAGTGAGAGGACAACCAACACTGAAGCTTTCTTT

d_call: .
clone_size: .
j_call: TRBJ1-2
v_call: TRBV6-1
cdr3_aa: CASRQTRGLYGYTF
cdr3_nt: TGTGCCAGCAGACAAACCCGGGGTCTGTATGGCTACACCTTC

d_call: .
clone_size: .
j_call: TRBJ1-1
v_call: TRBV5-1
cdr3_aa: CASRAESMNTEAFF
cdr3_nt: TGCGCCAGCAGAGCGGAGAGCATGAACACTGAAGCTTTCTTT

d_call: .
clone_size: .
j_call: TRBJ1-1
v_call: TRBV6-1
cdr3_aa: CASSAEANTEAFF
cdr3_nt: TGTGCCAGCAGTGCTGAGGCGAACACTGAAGCTTTCTTT

d_call: .
clone_size: .
j_call: TRBJ2-1
v_call: TRBV18
cdr3_aa: CASSLTGSYEQFF
cdr3_nt: TGTGCCAGCTCACTTACAGGGAGTTATGAGCAGTTCTTC

d_call: .
clone_size: once
j_call: TRBJ2-5
v_call: TRBV5-1
cdr3_aa: CASSLGSGTQTQYF
cdr3_nt: TGCGCCAGCAGCTTGGGATCGGGGACCCAGACCCAGTACTTC

d_call: TRBD2
clone_size: .
j_call: TRBJ2-7
v_call: TRBV4-3
cdr3_aa: CASSQELGDYFYEQYF
cdr3_nt: TGCGCCAGCAGCCAAGAATTAGGGGACTACTTCTACGAGCAGTACTTC

d_call: .
clone_size: .
j_call: TRBJ1-1
v_call: TRBV6-5
cdr3_aa: CASSYSLTVDTEAFF
cdr3_nt: TGTGCCAGCAGTTACTCGCTTACAGTGGACACTGAAGCTTTCTTT

d_call: .
clone_size: .
j_call: TRBJ1-4
v_call: TRBV18
cdr3_aa: CASSPAAAPNEKLFF
cdr3_nt: TGTGCCAGCTCACCCGCGGCGGCCCCTAATGAAAAACTGTTTTTT

d_call: TRBD2
clone_size: .
j_call: TRBJ2-1
v_call: TRBV5-1
cdr3_aa: CASSFSGAGLASNEQFF
cdr3_nt: TGCGCCAGCAGCTTTTCGGGCGCAGGACTAGCAAGCAATGAGCAGTTCTTC

d_call: TRBD1
clone_size: .
j_call: TRBJ1-1
v_call: TRBV27
cdr3_aa: CASSPRGLGTEAFF
cdr3_nt: TGTGCCAGCAGTCCCAGGGGGCTCGGCACTGAAGCTTTCTTT

d_call: TRBD2
clone_size: .
j_call: TRBJ2-5
v_call: TRBV28
cdr3_aa: CASRHGTSGRNQETQYF
cdr3_nt: TGTGCCAGCAGACACGGGACTAGCGGGAGGAATCAAGAGACCCAGTACTTC

d_call: .
clone_size: .
j_call: TRBJ2-1
v_call: TRBV28
cdr3_aa: CASSFGADNEQFF
cdr3_nt: TGTGCCAGCAGTTTCGGAGCAGACAATGAGCAGTTCTTC

d_call: TRBD2
clone_size: .
j_call: TRBJ2-1
v_call: TRBV19
cdr3_aa: CASSIITSGGNEQFF
cdr3_nt: TGTGCCAGTAGTATAATAACTAGCGGGGGCAATGAGCAGTTCTTC

d_call: .
clone_size: .
j_call: TRBJ1-6
v_call: TRBV30
cdr3_aa: CAWSVEAAASPLHF
cdr3_nt: TGTGCCTGGAGTGTCGAGGCGGCCGCTTCACCCCTCCACTTT

d_call: .
clone_size: .
j_call: TRBJ2-7
v_call: TRBV25-1
cdr3_aa: CASSEYARYEQYF
cdr3_nt: TGTGCCAGCAGTGAATATGCCCGCTACGAGCAGTACTTC

d_call: .
clone_size: .
j_call: TRBJ2-3
v_call: TRBV7-8
cdr3_aa: CASSLRPGSTDTQYF
cdr3_nt: TGTGCCAGCAGCCTCCGCCCAGGCAGCACAGATACGCAGTATTTT

d_call: TRBD1
clone_size: .
j_call: TRBJ1-1
v_call: TRBV2
cdr3_aa: CASSTTGAGTEAFF
cdr3_nt: TGTGCCAGCAGTACCACAGGGGCGGGAACTGAAGCTTTCTTT